The 14 T cell receptor beta chains presented below share a single source sample, sequenced in a study of neurological immune-mediated disorders. Time point denoted: technical triplicate 3. TCRdb re-analysed the 5' RACE reads in MiXCR, keeping a single row per CDR3 protein. The table has some 47,000 distinct CDR3 sequences, about 22% seen once. Sequencing input: PBMCs. Receptors were obtained from a man in his sixties with HTLV-1-associated myelopathy (HAM/TSP).

This chain connects TRBV7-8 to TRBJ1-2; no firm D call. The germline V gene encodes CDR1 SGHVS and CDR2 FQNEAQ. V was pared by 1 base and J by 4 bases, with 10 bases between. The CDR3 covers 14 residues. The CDR3 DNA follows: TGTGCCAGCAGCTTAGGGGGAAGGGTCTATGGCTACACCTTC. Translated, it gives CASSLGGRVYGYTF.

This clonotype has a count of ten or more. The V gene is TRBV4-1, the J gene TRBJ2-5; 13 bases map to TRBD2. V lost 1 base to trimming and J lost 3 bases; unmatched junction nucleotides: 2. Germline assignment: CDR1 MGHRA and CDR2 YSYEKL. The CDR3 consists of 16 residues. DNA for the CDR3: TGCGCCAGCAGCCAAGGACTAGCGGGAGGCGAAGAGACCCAGTACTTC. This sequence encodes CASSQGLAGGEETQYF.

This clonotype was seen ten or more times. The chain has TRBV5-1 and TRBJ2-3; D remains unclear. Germline CDR1 reads SGHRS; CDR2 reads YFSETQ. V dropped 4 bases and J dropped 1 base, with 4 bases sitting between them. There are 12 residues in the CDR3. DNA of the CDR3: TGCGCCAGCAGCCCCGGCACAGATACGCAGTATTTT. Its protein product is CASSPGTDTQYF.

There are many counts of this clonotype. The J gene is TRBJ2-5, the V gene TRBV7-2; D might be TRBD2 (5 bases). V was clipped by 5 bases and J by 5 bases, with 15 bases between them. The length of the CDR3 is 14 residues. Per the germline V gene, CDR1 is SGHTA and CDR2 is FQGNSA. The CDR3 sequence: CASSPMTRGETQYF. In DNA, the CDR3 is TGTGCCAGCAGCCCGATGACCAGAGGGGAGACCCAGTACTTC. The full variable domain, with the rest looked up from reference TRBV7-2 and TRBJ2-5, is GAGVSQSPSNKVTEKGKDVELRCDPISGHTALYWYRQSLGQGLEFLIYFQGNSAPDKSGLPSDRFSAERTGGSVSTLTIQRTQQEDSAVYLCASSPMTRGETQYFGPGTRLLVL.

The table lists this clonotype with many counts. DNA for the CDR3: TGCAGCCCTGGGGGTCCGACAGATACGCAGTATTTT. It yields the protein CSPGGPTDTQYF. The rearrangement links TRBV20-1 to TRBJ2-3; tentatively, D is TRBD1 or TRBD2 (5 bases each). CDR3 size: 12 residues. Germline loops: CDR1 DFQATT, CDR2 SNEGSKA (reference sequence).

This clonotype was detected ten times or more. V usage is TRBV2 and J usage is TRBJ2-5; D is ambiguous. Germline loops: CDR1 SNHLY, CDR2 FYNNEI. CDR3 length equals 13 residues. V was cut by 6 bases and J by 5 bases, with 13 bases left in between. The CDR3 DNA is TGTGCCAGCAGGGACCCCCCGCGGGAGACCCAGTACTTC. Protein sequence: CASRDPPRETQYF.

There are many counts of this clonotype. V and J are TRBV10-3 and TRBJ1-1; 7 bases fit TRBD1. The germline V gene encodes CDR1 ENHRY and CDR2 SYGVKD. The CDR3 runs 14 residues. The junction had 6 bases not matched to a gene; V was cut back by 3 bases and J by 5 bases. The DNA for the CDR3 is TGTGCCATCAGTGAAGGGGAGGGGGCTACTGAAGCTTTCTTT. Translated: CAISEGEGATEAFF.

This clonotype was seen repeatedly, ten times or more. V and J are TRBV5-1 and TRBJ2-1, with 12 bases aligning to TRBD1. Germline-derived CDR1 and CDR2 are SGHRS and YFSETQ. The V gene end was trimmed by 2 bases and the J gene end by 7 bases; junction bases not matched to a gene: 4. There are 15 residues in the CDR3. CDR3: CASSLPGQGANEQFF. The CDR3 region has the DNA TGCGCCAGCAGCTTACCGGGACAGGGGGCAAATGAGCAGTTCTTC.

There are many counts of this clonotype. This rearrangement joins TRBV3-1 to TRBJ2-2, with 7 bases aligning to TRBD1. CDR3 length equals 18 residues. From germline, CDR1 is LGHDT and CDR2 YNNKEL (reference sequence). V was clipped by 0 bases and J by 4 bases; unmatched bases: 11. DNA of the CDR3: TGTGCCAGCAGCCAAGATAGGAGAGGGGGCAGTAGCACCGGGGAGCTGTTTTTT. It codes for CASSQDRRGGSSTGELFF.

V and J are TRBV28 and TRBJ2-7; tentative D call: TRBD2 (6 bases). The CDR3 is made up of 13 amino acids. CDR1 and CDR2 (germline): MDHEN, SYDVKM. Trimming cost V 7 bases and J 6 bases, with 16 bases left between them. CDR3 in amino acids: CASMMAGRAEQYF. The CDR3 nucleotides are TGTGCCAGCATGATGGCGGGGCGGGCCGAGCAGTACTTC.

V usage is TRBV5-1 and J usage is TRBJ2-5; TRBD2 agrees at 9 bases. Germline assignment: CDR1 SGHRS and CDR2 YFSETQ. The CDR3 runs to 16 residues. The J segment lost 1 base and the V segment lost 5 bases, leaving 9 bases of the junction unmatched. The CDR3 reads CASRLISGRGQETQYF. The CDR3 region has the DNA TGCGCCAGCAGACTGATTAGCGGGAGAGGCCAAGAGACCCAGTACTTC.

This clonotype was observed many times. The chain has TRBV5-1 and TRBJ2-5; 8 nucleotides align to TRBD1. The CDR3 runs 18 residues. CDR1 SGHRS and CDR2 YFSETQ come from the germline V gene. V trimming: 4 bases; J trimming: 2 bases; junction bases outside the gene matches: 16. The CDR3 nucleotides are TGCGCCAGCAGCCCTGGACAGGGAGGAGGGTTAAGTCAAGAGACCCAGTACTTC. It codes for CASSPGQGGGLSQETQYF.

This clonotype came up many times. V gene TRBV7-6 combines with J gene TRBJ2-1; 7 bases agree with TRBD2. This CDR3 is built from 16 residues. V lost 1 base to trimming and J lost 5 bases; unmatched junction nucleotides: 8. Germline V CDR1 and CDR2: SGHVS, FNYEAQ. The CDR3 coding sequence is TGTGCCAGCAGCTTAGGCGGGAGTCCCGGGGACAATGAGCAGTTCTTC. The encoded protein is CASSLGGSPGDNEQFF.

The rearrangement links TRBV4-1 to TRBJ1-5, with 8 nucleotides matching TRBD1. Germline trimming cut 0 bases from V and 11 bases from J; bases unmatched to any gene: 12. Germline CDR1 reads MGHRA; CDR2 reads YSYEKL. The CDR3 contains 16 residues. CDR3 loop: CASSQEDRAVRQSQHF. CDR3 DNA: TGCGCCAGCAGCCAAGAGGACAGGGCGGTGAGGCAGTCCCAGCATTTT.